The 24 T cell receptor beta chains listed next were all sequenced from one sample in a study of T cells in Graves' hyperthyroidism and ophthalmopathy. TCR beta CDR3 sequences were amplified from RNA transcripts. The HTBI primer set drove a first-round RT-PCR of the TCR CDR3. TCRdb redid the calling of the multiplex PCR reads with MiXCR, one entry per CDR3 protein. The data contain over 700,000 distinct CDR3 sequences, around a third of them singletons. What was sequenced was blood. The receptors come from a woman aged 40 to 50 with Graves' hyperthyroidism.

In this sample, this clonotype turned up a few times. The chain links TRBV15 to TRBJ2-7; a possible D gene is TRBD1 (6 bases). V lost 3 bases and J 2 bases, leaving 11 bases between the germline ends. Germline V gene lookup returns CDR1 LNHNV and CDR2 YYDKDF (reference sequence). The CDR3 spans 14 residues. CDR3 nucleotide sequence: TGTGCCACCAGCAGCGGGACACCTACCTACGAGCAGTACTTC. The encoded protein is CATSSGTPTYEQYF.

The chain combines TRBV3-1 with TRBJ2-2; D unclear. CDR1 is LGHDT and CDR2 is YNNKEL in the germline V gene (reference sequence). The CDR3 has 13 residues. Deletions cut 8 bases from V and 3 bases from J, with 10 bases between. The CDR3 region is CASGQHYTGELFF. CDR3 coding DNA: TGTGCCAGCGGGCAGCATTACACCGGGGAGCTGTTTTTT.

Concerning this clonotype itself: Just one base apart from a much larger clone, this may be a read error. The chain is built from TRBV10-3 and TRBJ1-1; TRBD1 might be the D (5 bases). Germline-derived CDR1 and CDR2 are ENHRY and SYGVKD. The CDR3 runs to 16 residues. V was clipped by 3 bases and J by 2 bases, with 16 bases between them. This CDR3 reads CAISEWGGAGNTEAFF. CDR3 coding DNA: TGTGCCATCAGTGAATGGGGGGGAGCAGGCAACACTGAAGCTTTCTTT.

The sample holds one count of this clonotype. A read error is possible here, since a much larger clone lies one base away. This chain joins TRBV7-2 and TRBJ1-1; D not resolved. The ends were cut back, 3 bases at V and 9 bases at J, with 14 bases in the middle. Germline CDR1 reads SGHTA; CDR2 reads FQGNSA. The CDR3 contains 13 residues. The CDR3 sequence is CASSFTPLSKAFF. As DNA, the CDR3 is TGTGCCAGCAGCTTCACCCCCTTATCGAAAGCTTTCTTT.

This clonotype was observed a few times. At one boundary the junction diverges from the germline segment, which might be a read error. The genes are TRBV10-3 and TRBJ1-2; TRBD1 agrees at 7 bases. CDR3 length equals 13 residues. The germline V gene encodes CDR1 ENHRY and CDR2 SYGVKD. CDR3: CASSATGEYGYTF. CDR3 nucleotides: TGTGCCAGCAGTGCTACAGGGGAATATGGCTACACCTTC.

For this clonotype: A read error may account for a junction end that differs from germline. The J gene is TRBJ2-6, the V gene TRBV5-1; D perhaps matches TRBD1 (5 bases). The germline gives CDR1 SGHRS, CDR2 YFSETQ. The length of the CDR3 is 15 residues. Here the CDR3 reads CASSDSVSGADVLTF. The DNA of the CDR3 is TGCGCCAGCAGCGACAGTGTCTCTGGGGCCGACGTCCTGACTTTC.

The chain carries TRBV19 and TRBJ1-2; possibly TRBD1 for D (5 bases). The V end was cut by 6 bases, the J end by 9 bases, with 17 bases between. The CDR3 covers 13 residues. Germline lookup yields CDR1 LNHDA and CDR2 SQIVND (reference sequence). The CDR3 nucleotides are TGTGCCAGTAGCGACCGGGGCATGGTCAGCTACACCTTC. It encodes CASSDRGMVSYTF. Combining the CDR3 with reference TRBV19 and TRBJ1-2 gives the whole variable domain DGGITQSPKYLFRKEGQNVTLSCEQNLNHDAMYWYRQDPGQGLRLIYYSQIVNDFQKGDIAEGYSVSREKKESFPLTVTSAQKNPTAFYLCASSDRGMVSYTFGSGTRLTVV.

This clonotype was detected only a few times. This chain joins TRBV19 and TRBJ1-1; 11 nucleotides agree with TRBD1. The germline CDR1 and CDR2 sequences are LNHDA and SQIVND (reference sequence). Trimming cost V 6 bases and J 4 bases; bases outside gene matches: 4. The CDR3 contains 14 residues. CDR3 DNA: TGTGCCAGTAGAGGACAGGGGGCGAGCACTGAAGCTTTCTTT. It yields the protein CASRGQGASTEAFF.

The chain carries TRBV6-5 and TRBJ1-1; maybe TRBD1 (6 bases). Germline-derived CDR1 and CDR2 are MNHEY and SVGAGI. Deletions cut 5 bases from V and 8 bases from J, with 15 bases between. This CDR3 has 13 residues. CDR3 sequence (DNA): TGTGCCAGCAGTGATAGGGGGGGGCTGGAAGCTTTCTTT. This encodes CASSDRGGLEAFF.

The rearrangement uses TRBV19 and TRBJ1-3, with D uncertain. Looked up from germline, CDR1 is LNHDA and CDR2 is SQIVND (reference sequence). The V end was cut by 7 bases, the J end by 0 bases, with 13 bases between. The CDR3 extends over 15 amino acids. This CDR3 is CASTPGGSSGNTIYF. In DNA, the CDR3 is TGTGCCAGTACCCCGGGAGGGTCCTCTGGAAACACCATATATTTT.

In regard to this clonotype: Just one base apart from a much larger clone, this may be a read error. The chain joins TRBV19 to TRBJ1-3; 7 bases line up with TRBD1. Germline lookup yields CDR1 LNHDA and CDR2 SQIVND (reference sequence). Germline trimming cut 11 bases from V and 3 bases from J; bases unmatched to any gene: 7. This CDR3 has 13 residues. CDR3: CAGPTGLGNTIYF. CDR3 sequence (DNA): TGTGCCGGTCCGACAGGGCTTGGAAACACCATATATTTT.

The chain joins TRBV6-6 to TRBJ2-7; 7 nucleotides agree with TRBD2. The CDR3 runs to 14 residues. The V gene's germline CDR1 is MNHNY and CDR2 SVGAGI (reference sequence). With 6 bases clipped from V and 5 bases from J, the junction kept 10 bases outside the gene matches. The CDR3 sequence is CASSWRESLDEQYF. Here the CDR3 DNA reads TGTGCCAGCAGCTGGCGGGAGAGTCTCGACGAGCAGTACTTC.

The sample holds one count of this clonotype. The rearrangement links TRBV15 to TRBJ1-1; D ambiguous. The length of the CDR3 is 12 residues. V gave up 11 bases and J gave up 1 base, with 11 bases separating them. The germline V gene has CDR1 LNHNV and CDR2 YYDKDF (reference sequence). CDR3 DNA sequence: TGTGCCTGGAGTGCGGGGAACACTGAAGCTTTCTTT. It is translated as CAWSAGNTEAFF.

The V and J genes are TRBV29-1 and TRBJ2-7; TRBD2 agrees at 9 bases. The CDR3 is made up of 14 amino acids. V shed 4 bases, J shed 6 bases, and the junction held 10 bases outside the gene matches. Germline loops: CDR1 SQVTM, CDR2 ANQGSEA. CDR3 sequence: CSVVASGTGSEQYF. CDR3 in DNA: TGCAGCGTTGTTGCTAGCGGGACGGGTAGCGAGCAGTACTTC.

The chain combines TRBV7-2 with TRBJ1-5; no firm D call. The V end was cut by 5 bases, the J end by 2 bases, with 10 bases between. The CDR3 is 14 residues long. Germline CDR1 is SGHTA and CDR2 is FQGNSA. The CDR3 DNA sequence: TGTGCCAGCAGCCCTTGGGCGGGCAATCAGCCCCAGCATTTT. Its translation: CASSPWAGNQPQHF.

This clonotype came up many times. The CDR3 reads CASSSGNRVTQYF. The CDR3 DNA follows: TGTGCCAGCAGCTCCGGAAACAGGGTAACGCAGTACTTC. The chain uses TRBV7-9 and TRBJ2-7; TRBD1 is a possible D gene (6 bases). Germline CDR1 and CDR2: SEHNR and FQNEAQ (reference sequence). CDR3 size: 13 residues. V dropped 4 bases and J dropped 9 bases, with 16 bases sitting between them.

This clonotype has only a few counts. The rearrangement links TRBV6-5 to TRBJ1-2; D unclear. Germline lookup yields CDR1 MNHEY and CDR2 SVGAGI. The V and J ends lost 5 bases and 6 bases respectively, with 7 bases between them. The CDR3 spans 11 residues. The CDR3 reads CASSTTDGYTF. The CDR3 DNA sequence: TGTGCCAGCAGTACCACGGATGGCTACACCTTC.

On this clonotype itself: This may be a read error, as it is one base from a much larger clone. The gene calls are TRBV25-1 and TRBJ1-2, with D tentatively TRBD1 (6 bases). The CDR3 length is 13 residues. In germline, CDR1 is MGHDK, CDR2 SYGVNS. The CDR3 region is CDRGGAPYYGYTF. The CDR3 bases are TGTGACAGAGGGGGAGCCCCATACTATGGCTACACCTTC.

The genes are TRBV6-5 and TRBJ1-2, with 7 bases identical to TRBD1. J was trimmed by 5 bases and V by 3 bases; bases with no gene match: 9. Germline V lookup: CDR1 MNHEY, CDR2 SVGAGI. The CDR3 totals 15 residues. The CDR3 region is CASSYDRDFYYGYTF. The CDR3 bases are TGTGCCAGCAGTTATGACAGGGATTTTTATTATGGCTACACCTTC.

This chain links TRBV5-1 with TRBJ1-1; 7 bases line up with TRBD1. Germline lookup yields CDR1 SGHRS and CDR2 YFSETQ. The V and J ends lost 4 bases and 4 bases, in that order; junction bases with no gene match: 13. The CDR3 consists of 16 residues. The CDR3 spells CASSLTGNTGATEAFF. CDR3 coding DNA: TGCGCCAGCAGCCTGACAGGGAACACCGGGGCCACTGAAGCTTTCTTT.

A few counts support this clonotype. This rearrangement joins TRBV29-1 to TRBJ1-4; D uncertain. The V and J ends lost 4 bases and 3 bases respectively, with 6 bases between them. Germline V gene lookup returns CDR1 SQVTM and CDR2 ANQGSEA. This CDR3 comprises 12 residues. The CDR3 DNA reads TGCAGCGTTGCAGCCTCTAATGAAAAACTGTTTTTT. The encoded protein is CSVAASNEKLFF.

This clonotype was observed at least ten times. An end of the junction differs from the germline gene, which may be a read error. This chain connects TRBV20-1 to TRBJ2-2; 7 positions match TRBD2. The CDR3 loop spans 15 amino acids. Germline CDR1 reads DFQATT; CDR2 reads SNEGSKA (reference sequence). The CDR3 here is CSARGRLADTGELFF. The CDR3 DNA reads as TGCAGTGCGAGAGGGCGGCTAGCGGACACCGGGGAGCTGTTTTTT.

This clonotype was observed a few times. The rearrangement joins TRBV7-9 to TRBJ2-5, with D perhaps assigned TRBD1 or TRBD2 (5 bases each). Germline V lookup: CDR1 SEHNR, CDR2 FQNEAQ (reference sequence). The germline V and J ends were trimmed by 3 bases and 0 bases, with 11 bases remaining between them. CDR3 length: 15 residues. The CDR3 spells CASSFGDGYQETQYF. CDR3 sequence (DNA): TGTGCCAGCAGCTTTGGGGACGGCTACCAAGAGACCCAGTACTTC.

This clonotype has more than one count but fewer than ten. The J gene is TRBJ1-1, the V gene TRBV19; TRBD1 is a possible D gene (6 bases). V was trimmed by 5 bases and J by 5 bases, leaving 12 bases between them. The CDR3 has 13 amino acids. From germline, CDR1 is LNHDA and CDR2 SQIVND (reference sequence). The CDR3 coding sequence is TGTGCCAGTAGTCGCAGGGGTAAGACTGAAGCTTTCTTT. This codes for CASSRRGKTEAFF.